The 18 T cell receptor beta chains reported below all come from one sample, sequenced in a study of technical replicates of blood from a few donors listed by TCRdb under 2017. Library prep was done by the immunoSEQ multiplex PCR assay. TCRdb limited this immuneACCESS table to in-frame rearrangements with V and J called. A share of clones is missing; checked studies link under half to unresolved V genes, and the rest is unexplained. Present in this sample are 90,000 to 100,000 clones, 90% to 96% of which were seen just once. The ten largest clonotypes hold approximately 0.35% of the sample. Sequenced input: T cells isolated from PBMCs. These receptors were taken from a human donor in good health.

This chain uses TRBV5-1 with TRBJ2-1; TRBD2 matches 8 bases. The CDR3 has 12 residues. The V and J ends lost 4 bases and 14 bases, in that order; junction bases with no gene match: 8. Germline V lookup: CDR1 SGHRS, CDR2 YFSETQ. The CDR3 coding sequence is TGCGCCAGCAGCCCCGGGGGGGGTCCGGAGTTCTTC. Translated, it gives CASSPGGGPEFF.

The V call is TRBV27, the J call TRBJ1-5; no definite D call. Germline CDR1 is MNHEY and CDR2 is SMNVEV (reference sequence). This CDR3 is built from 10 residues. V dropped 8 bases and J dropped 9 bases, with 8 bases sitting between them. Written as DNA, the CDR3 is TGTGCCAGCGGAGTTAGGCCCCAGCATTTT. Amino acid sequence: CASGVRPQHF.

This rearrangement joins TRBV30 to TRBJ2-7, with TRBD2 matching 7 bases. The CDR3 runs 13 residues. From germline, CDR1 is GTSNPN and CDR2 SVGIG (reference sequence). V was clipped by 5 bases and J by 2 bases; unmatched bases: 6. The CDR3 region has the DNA TGTGCCTGGTGCTCAGGACTAGCCTACGAGCAGTACTTC. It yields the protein CAWCSGLAYEQYF. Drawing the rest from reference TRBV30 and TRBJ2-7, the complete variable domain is SQTIHQWPATLVQPVGSPLSLECTVEGTSNPNLYWYRQAAGRGLQLLFYSVGIGQISSEVPQNLSASRPQDRQFILSSKKLLLSDSGFYLCAWCSGLAYEQYFGPGTRLTVT.

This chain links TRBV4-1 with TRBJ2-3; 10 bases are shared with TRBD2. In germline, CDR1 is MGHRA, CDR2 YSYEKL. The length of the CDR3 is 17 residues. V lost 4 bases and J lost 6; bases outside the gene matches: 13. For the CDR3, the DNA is TGCGCCAGCAGCCCGGGGGGGCCTAGCGGGAGAGTGGATACGCAGTATTTT. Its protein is CASSPGGPSGRVDTQYF.

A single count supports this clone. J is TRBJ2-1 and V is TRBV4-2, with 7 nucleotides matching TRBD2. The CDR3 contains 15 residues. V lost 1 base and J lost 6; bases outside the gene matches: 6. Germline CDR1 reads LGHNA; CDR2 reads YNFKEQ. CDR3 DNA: TGTGCCAGCAGCCAAGGGTGGGAGGGTGGCAATGAGCAGTTCTTC. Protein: CASSQGWEGGNEQFF.

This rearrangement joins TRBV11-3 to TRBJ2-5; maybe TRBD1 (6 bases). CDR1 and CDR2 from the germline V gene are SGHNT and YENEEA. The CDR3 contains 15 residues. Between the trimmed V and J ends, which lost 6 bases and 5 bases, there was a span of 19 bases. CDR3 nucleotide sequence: TGTGCCAGCAGTTTAAGGTTGGGGGCTTCTGAGACCCAGTACTTC. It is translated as CASSLRLGASETQYF.

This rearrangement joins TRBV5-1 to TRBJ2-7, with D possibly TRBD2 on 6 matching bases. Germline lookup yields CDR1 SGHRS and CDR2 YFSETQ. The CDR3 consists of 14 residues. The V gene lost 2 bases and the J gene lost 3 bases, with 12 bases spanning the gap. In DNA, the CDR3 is TGCGCCAGCAGCTTAGGCGGGACCCGCTACGAGCAGTACTTC. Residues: CASSLGGTRYEQYF.

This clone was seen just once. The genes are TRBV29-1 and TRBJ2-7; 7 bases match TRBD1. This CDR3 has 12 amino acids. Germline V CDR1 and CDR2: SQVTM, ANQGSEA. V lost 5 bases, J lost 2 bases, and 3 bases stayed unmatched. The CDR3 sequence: CSVWTGTYEQYF. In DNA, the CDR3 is TGCAGCGTTTGGACAGGAACCTACGAGCAGTACTTC.

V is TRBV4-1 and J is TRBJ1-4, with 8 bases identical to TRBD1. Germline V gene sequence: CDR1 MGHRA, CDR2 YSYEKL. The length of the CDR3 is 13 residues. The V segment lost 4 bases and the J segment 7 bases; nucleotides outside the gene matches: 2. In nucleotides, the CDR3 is TGCGCCAGCAGCCGGACAGGGAGTGAAAAACTGTTTTTT. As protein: CASSRTGSEKLFF.

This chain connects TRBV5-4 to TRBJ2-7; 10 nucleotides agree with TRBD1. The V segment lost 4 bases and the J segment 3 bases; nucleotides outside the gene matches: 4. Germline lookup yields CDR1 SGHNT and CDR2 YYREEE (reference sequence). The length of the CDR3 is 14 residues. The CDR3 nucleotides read TGTGCCAGCAGCATGGGACAGGGGATCTACGAGCAGTACTTC. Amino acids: CASSMGQGIYEQYF.

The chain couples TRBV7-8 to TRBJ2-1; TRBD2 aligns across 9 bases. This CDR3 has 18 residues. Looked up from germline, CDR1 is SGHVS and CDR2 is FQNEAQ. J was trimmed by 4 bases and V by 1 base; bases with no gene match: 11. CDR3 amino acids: CASSLGLAGFGVYNEQFF. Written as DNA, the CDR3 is TGTGCCAGCAGCTTAGGGCTAGCGGGATTTGGCGTATACAATGAGCAGTTCTTC.

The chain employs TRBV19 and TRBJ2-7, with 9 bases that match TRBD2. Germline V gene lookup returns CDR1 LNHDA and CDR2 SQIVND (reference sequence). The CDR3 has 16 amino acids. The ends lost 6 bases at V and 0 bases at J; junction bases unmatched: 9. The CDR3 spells CASSPGAGGPSYEQYF. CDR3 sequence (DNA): TGTGCCAGTAGCCCGGGAGCGGGAGGTCCCTCCTACGAGCAGTACTTC.

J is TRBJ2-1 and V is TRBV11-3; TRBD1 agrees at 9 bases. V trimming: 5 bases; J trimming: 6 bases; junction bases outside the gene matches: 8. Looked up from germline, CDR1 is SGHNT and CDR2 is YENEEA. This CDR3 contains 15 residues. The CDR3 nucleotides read TGTGCCAGCAGCCGTAGGACAGGGGATACCAATGAGCAGTTCTTC. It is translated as CASSRRTGDTNEQFF.

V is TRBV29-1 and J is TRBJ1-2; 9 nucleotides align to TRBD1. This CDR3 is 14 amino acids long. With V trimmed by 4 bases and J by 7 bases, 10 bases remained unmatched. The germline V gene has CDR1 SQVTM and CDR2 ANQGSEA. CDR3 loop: CSVGTGAMIGGYTF. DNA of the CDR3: TGCAGCGTTGGGACAGGGGCGATGATCGGTGGCTACACCTTC. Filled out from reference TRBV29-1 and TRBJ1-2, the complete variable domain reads SAVISQKPSRDICQRGTSLTIQCQVDSQVTMMFWYRQQPGQSLTLIATANQGSEATYESGFVIDKFPISRPNLTFSTLTVSNMSPEDSSIYLCSVGTGAMIGGYTFGSGTRLTVV.

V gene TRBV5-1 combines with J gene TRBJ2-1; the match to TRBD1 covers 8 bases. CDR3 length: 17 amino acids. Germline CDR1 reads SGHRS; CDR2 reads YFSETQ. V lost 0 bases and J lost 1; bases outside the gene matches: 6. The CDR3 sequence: CASSLVTGARSYNEQFF. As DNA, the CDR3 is TGCGCCAGCAGCTTGGTGACAGGGGCTAGGTCCTACAATGAGCAGTTCTTC.

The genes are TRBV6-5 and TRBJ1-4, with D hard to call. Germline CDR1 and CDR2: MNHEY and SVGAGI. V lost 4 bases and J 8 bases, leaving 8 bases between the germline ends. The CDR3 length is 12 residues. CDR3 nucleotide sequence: TGTGCCAGCAGTTTGAACCGGGAAAAACTGTTTTTT. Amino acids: CASSLNREKLFF.

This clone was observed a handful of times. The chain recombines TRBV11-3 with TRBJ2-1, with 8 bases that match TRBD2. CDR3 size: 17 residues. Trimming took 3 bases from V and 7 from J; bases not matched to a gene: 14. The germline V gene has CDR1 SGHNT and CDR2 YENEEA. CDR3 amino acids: CASSFLGGLAGTNEQFF. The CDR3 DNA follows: TGTGCCAGCAGCTTTTTGGGTGGTCTAGCGGGCACTAATGAGCAGTTCTTC.

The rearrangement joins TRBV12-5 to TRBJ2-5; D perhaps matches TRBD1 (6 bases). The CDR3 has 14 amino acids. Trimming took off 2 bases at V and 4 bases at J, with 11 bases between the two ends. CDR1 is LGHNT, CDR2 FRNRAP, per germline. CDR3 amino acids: CASGLTGIRETQYF. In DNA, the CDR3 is TGTGCTAGTGGTTTGACAGGGATCCGAGAGACCCAGTACTTC.